This T cell receptor (beta chain) stems from a study of blood T cell repertoires in COVID-19. The wider study: Sites across the United States, Italy and Spain contributed samples from acute and convalescent COVID-19. PBMCs, B-cell-depleted T cells, or T cells were the source of the cDNA or gDNA that made up the material.

In the authors' methods: Nucleated cell counts were estimated from reference gene primer amplification. Sequencing was performed with immunoSEQ multiplex PCR; in TCRdb, only in-frame clones are kept and a portion is missing. V and J calls and clone size are as listed in that table; D and trimming were resolved from the DNA. The table records approximately 150,000 clones, 80% to 90% of them present only once. V lost 4 bases and J lost 3, with 4 bases in between. The length of the CDR3 is 11 residues. Germline assignment: CDR1 SGHTA and CDR2 FQGNSA. V is TRBV7-2 and J is TRBJ2-7; D gene ambiguous. The TCR originated in a woman in her fifties or sixties in a cohort sampled during active or convalescent COVID-19. Sequenced sample: peripheral blood. The CDR3: CASSSHYEQYF. The CDR3 DNA is TGTGCCAGCAGCTCCCACTACGAGCAGTACTTC.